This T cell receptor beta chain is drawn from a study of identical twins. TCRdb analysed the 5' RACE reads with MiXCR anew, one entry per CDR3 protein. The sample includes about 530,000 distinct CDR3 sequences, about 22% of them seen just once. The V segment lost 6 bases and the J segment 2 bases; nucleotides outside the gene matches: 8. The CDR3 spans 16 residues. The same sample was also studied in work on yellow fever vaccine responses in identical twins.

Sequencing was carried out using CD4+ T cells sorted from blood. The sequence was collected from a woman between 18 and 29 years old in good health. The chain has TRBV12-3 or TRBV12-4 and TRBJ2-3; 10 bases are a match to TRBD1. CDR3: CASSSWDRGSTDTQYF. CDR3 nucleotide sequence: TGTGCCAGCAGCTCATGGGACAGGGGATCCACAGATACGCAGTATTTT.